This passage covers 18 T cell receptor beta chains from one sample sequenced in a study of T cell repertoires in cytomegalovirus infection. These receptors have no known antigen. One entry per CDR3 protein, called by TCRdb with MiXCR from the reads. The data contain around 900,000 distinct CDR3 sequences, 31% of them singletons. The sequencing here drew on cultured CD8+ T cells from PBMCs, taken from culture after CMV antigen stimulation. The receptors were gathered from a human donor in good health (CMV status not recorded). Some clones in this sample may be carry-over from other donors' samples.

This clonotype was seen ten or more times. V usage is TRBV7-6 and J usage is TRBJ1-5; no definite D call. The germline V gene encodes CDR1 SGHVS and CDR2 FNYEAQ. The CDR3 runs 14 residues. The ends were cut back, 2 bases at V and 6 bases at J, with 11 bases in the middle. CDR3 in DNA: TGTGCCAGCAGCTTATCATCAGGAAGTCAGCCCCAGCATTTT. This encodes CASSLSSGSQPQHF.

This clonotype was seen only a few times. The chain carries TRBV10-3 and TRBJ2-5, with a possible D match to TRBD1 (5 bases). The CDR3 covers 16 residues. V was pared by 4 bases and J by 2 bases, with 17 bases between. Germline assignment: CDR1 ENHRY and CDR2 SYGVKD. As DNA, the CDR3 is TGTGCCATCAGTGTCGACAGTCTACGAGTACAAGAGACCCAGTACTTC. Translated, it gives CAISVDSLRVQETQYF.

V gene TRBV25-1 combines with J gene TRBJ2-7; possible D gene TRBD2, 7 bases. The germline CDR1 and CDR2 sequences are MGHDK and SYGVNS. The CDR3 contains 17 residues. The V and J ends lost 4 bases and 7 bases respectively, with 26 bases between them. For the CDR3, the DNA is TGTGCCAGCAGTGGATTACCCGAGGGGGGGGGGCCACGGGAGCAGTACTTC. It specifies CASSGLPEGGGPREQYF.

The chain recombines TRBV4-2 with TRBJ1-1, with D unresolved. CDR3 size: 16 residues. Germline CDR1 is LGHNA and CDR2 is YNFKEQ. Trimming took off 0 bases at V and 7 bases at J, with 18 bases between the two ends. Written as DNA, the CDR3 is TGTGCCAGCAGCCAAGATCCTCAGCCCATCAAAGGTGAAGCTTTCTTT. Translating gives CASSQDPQPIKGEAFF.

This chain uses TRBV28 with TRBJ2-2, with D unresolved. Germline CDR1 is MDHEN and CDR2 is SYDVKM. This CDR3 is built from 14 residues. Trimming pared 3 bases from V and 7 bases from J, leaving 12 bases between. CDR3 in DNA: TGTGCCAGCAGTTTCCCCGGGCCCGGCGGGGAGCTGTTTTTT. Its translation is CASSFPGPGGELFF. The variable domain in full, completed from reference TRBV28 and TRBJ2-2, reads DVKVTQSSRYLVKRTGEKVFLECVQDMDHENMFWYRQDPGLGLRLIYFSYDVKMKEKGDIPEGYSVSREKKERFSLILESASTNQTSMYLCASSFPGPGGELFFGEGSRLTVL.

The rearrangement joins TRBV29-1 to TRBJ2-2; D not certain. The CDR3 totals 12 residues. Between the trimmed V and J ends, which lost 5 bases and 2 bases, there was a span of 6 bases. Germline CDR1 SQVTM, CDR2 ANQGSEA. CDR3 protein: CSVLSNTGELFF. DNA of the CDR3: TGCAGCGTTCTCTCAAACACCGGGGAGCTGTTTTTT.

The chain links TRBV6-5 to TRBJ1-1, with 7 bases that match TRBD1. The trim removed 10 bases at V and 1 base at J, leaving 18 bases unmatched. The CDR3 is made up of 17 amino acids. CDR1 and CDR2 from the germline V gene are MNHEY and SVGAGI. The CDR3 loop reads CATKNLKDRTRNTEAFF. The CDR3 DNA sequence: TGTGCCACCAAAAACTTAAAGGACAGGACAAGGAACACTGAAGCTTTCTTT.

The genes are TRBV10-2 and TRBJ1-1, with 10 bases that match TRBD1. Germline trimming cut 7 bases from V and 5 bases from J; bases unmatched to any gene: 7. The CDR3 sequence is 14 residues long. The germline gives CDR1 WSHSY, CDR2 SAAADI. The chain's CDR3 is CASTPTGGLTEAFF. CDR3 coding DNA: TGCGCCAGCACCCCGACAGGGGGCCTGACTGAAGCTTTCTTT.

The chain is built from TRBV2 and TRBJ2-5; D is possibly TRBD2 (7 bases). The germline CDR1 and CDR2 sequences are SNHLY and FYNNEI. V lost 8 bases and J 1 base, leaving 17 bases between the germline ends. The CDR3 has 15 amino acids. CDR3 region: CASLKGGGSQETQYF. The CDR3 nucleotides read TGTGCCAGCTTAAAAGGGGGGGGGTCCCAAGAGACCCAGTACTTC.

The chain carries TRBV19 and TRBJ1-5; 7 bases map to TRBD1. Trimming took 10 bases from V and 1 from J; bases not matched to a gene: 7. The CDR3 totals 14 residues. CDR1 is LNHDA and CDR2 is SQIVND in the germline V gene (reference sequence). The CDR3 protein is CATDHRGSNQPQHF. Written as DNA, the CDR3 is TGTGCCACCGACCACAGGGGAAGCAATCAGCCCCAGCATTTT.

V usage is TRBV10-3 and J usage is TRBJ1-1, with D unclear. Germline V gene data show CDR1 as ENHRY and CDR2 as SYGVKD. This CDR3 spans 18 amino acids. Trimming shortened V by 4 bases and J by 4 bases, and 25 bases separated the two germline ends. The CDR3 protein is CAISVGESGVSVVTEAFF. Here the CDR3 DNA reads TGTGCCATCAGTGTGGGAGAATCAGGTGTATCGGTAGTCACTGAAGCTTTCTTT.

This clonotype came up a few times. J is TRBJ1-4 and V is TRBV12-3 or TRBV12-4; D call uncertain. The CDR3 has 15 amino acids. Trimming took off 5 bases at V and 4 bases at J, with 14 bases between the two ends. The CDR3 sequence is CASSASRSLNEKLFF. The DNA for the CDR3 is TGTGCCAGCAGTGCCTCAAGGAGCCTTAATGAAAAACTGTTTTTT.

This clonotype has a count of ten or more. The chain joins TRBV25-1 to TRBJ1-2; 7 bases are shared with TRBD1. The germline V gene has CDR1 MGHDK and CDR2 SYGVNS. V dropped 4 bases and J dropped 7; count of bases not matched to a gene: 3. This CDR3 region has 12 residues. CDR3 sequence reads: CASSVAGGGYTF. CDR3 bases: TGTGCCAGCAGTGTGGCAGGGGGTGGCTACACCTTC.

The DNA of the CDR3 is TGTGCCAGCAGTAGGGGGGAGTCTGGCAATCAGCCCCAGCATTTT. Translating gives CASSRGESGNQPQHF. J is TRBJ1-5 and V is TRBV2, with D maybe TRBD1 (6 bases). Between the trimmed V and J ends, which lost 5 bases and 2 bases, there was a span of 13 bases. Looked up from germline, CDR1 is SNHLY and CDR2 is FYNNEI. This CDR3 spans 15 amino acids.

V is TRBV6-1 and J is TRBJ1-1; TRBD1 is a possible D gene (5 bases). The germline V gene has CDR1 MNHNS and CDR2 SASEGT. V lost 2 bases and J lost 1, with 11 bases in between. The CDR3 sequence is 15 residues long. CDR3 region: CASSERDGRNTEAFF. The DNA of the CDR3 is TGTGCCAGCAGTGAACGGGACGGGAGGAACACTGAAGCTTTCTTT.

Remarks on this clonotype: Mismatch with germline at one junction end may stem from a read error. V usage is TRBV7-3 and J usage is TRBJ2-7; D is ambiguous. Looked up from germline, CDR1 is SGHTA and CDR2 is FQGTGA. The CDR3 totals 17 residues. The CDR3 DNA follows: TGTGTCAGCACCTCGACGGGTTGGACGGATTTTACCTACGAGCAGTACTTC. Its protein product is CVSTSTGWTDFTYEQYF.

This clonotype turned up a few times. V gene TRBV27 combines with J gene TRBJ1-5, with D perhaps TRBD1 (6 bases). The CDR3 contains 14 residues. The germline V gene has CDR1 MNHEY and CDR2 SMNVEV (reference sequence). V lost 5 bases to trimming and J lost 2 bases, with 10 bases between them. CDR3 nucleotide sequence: TGTGCCAGCAGTATGGACAGCGGCAATCAGCCCCAGCATTTT. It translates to CASSMDSGNQPQHF.

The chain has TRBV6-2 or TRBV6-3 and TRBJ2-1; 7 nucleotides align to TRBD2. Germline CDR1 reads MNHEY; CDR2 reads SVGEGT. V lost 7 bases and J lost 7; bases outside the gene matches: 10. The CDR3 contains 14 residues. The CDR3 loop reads CASTPGRGDNEQFF. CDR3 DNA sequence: TGTGCCAGCACCCCGGGACGGGGGGATAATGAGCAGTTCTTC.